This T cell receptor (beta chain) was observed in a study of blood T cell repertoires in COVID-19. Trimming cost V 2 bases and J 2 bases; bases outside gene matches: 8. The CDR3 sequence is 16 residues long. Germline lookup yields CDR1 LGHNA and CDR2 YNFKEQ. The repertoire was sequenced with immunoSEQ multiplex PCR; TCRdb's copy has only in-frame clones and lacks some. The sample lists 380,000 or so clones; roughly 90% were seen once. The sample consisted of peripheral blood. This TCR derives from a man aged 35-49 years with acute or convalescent COVID-19. The V gene is TRBV4-2, the J gene TRBJ1-1; 7 nucleotides line up with TRBD1. The CDR3 coding sequence is TGTGCCAGCAGCCAAATGGGACAGATAATAAACACTGAAGCTTTCTTT. This translates into CASSQMGQIINTEAFF.